The 21 T cell receptor beta chains reported below all come from one sample, sequenced in a study of brain metastases from non-small cell lung cancer. Assay: immunoSEQ multiplex PCR; the TCRdb copy retains only in-frame clones and omits some. The table shows around 1,200 clones, with 83% occurring only once. The sample was tissue from a brain metastasis. The receptors here all came from a donor at least 40 years old with non-small cell lung cancer.

The chain is built from TRBV5-1 and TRBJ2-3, with D maybe TRBD1 (6 bases). The CDR3 has 15 residues. Germline values: CDR1 SGHRS, CDR2 YFSETQ. Trimming removed 3 bases from V and 2 bases from J, with 13 bases in between. The CDR3 sequence is CASSWDTIYTDTQYF. CDR3 DNA: TGCGCCAGCAGCTGGGACACAATATACACAGATACGCAGTATTTT.

The genes are TRBV30 and TRBJ1-6, with TRBD1 matching 9 bases. The V segment lost 2 bases and the J segment 9 bases; nucleotides outside the gene matches: 5. The CDR3 is made up of 14 amino acids. CDR1 is GTSNPN and CDR2 is SVGIG in the germline V gene (reference sequence). CDR3 in DNA: TGTGCCTGGAGTACCAGGGACAGGGCTTCACCCCTCCACTTT. Its translation is CAWSTRDRASPLHF.

The chain employs TRBV3-1 (or the pseudogene TRBV3-2) and TRBJ1-4, with D unclear. Germline loops: CDR1 LGHDT, CDR2 YNNKEL (reference sequence). The CDR3 loop spans 14 amino acids. The germline V and J ends were trimmed by 4 bases and 6 bases, with 12 bases remaining between them. DNA for the CDR3: TGTGCCAGCAGCCCAATGGGAAGTTATGAAAAACTGTTTTTT. Its protein is CASSPMGSYEKLFF.

The chain has TRBV28 and TRBJ2-7, with D perhaps TRBD1 (7 bases). Trimming shortened V by 7 bases and J by 9 bases, and 31 bases separated the two germline ends. Germline CDR1 reads MDHEN; CDR2 reads SYDVKM. The CDR3 contains 17 residues. The CDR3 sequence: CASTKFEERGRGAGQYF. The CDR3 DNA is TGTGCCAGCACCAAGTTCGAAGAGAGGGGGCGCGGGGCTGGGCAGTACTTC.

The V and J genes are TRBV2 and TRBJ2-1; possibly TRBD2 for D (7 bases). The CDR3 runs 15 residues. The germline V gene has CDR1 SNHLY and CDR2 FYNNEI. The V end lost 8 bases, the J end lost 7 bases, and 21 bases lay between the germline ends. The CDR3 sequence is CASLAGGRWSNEQFF. The CDR3 DNA sequence: TGTGCCAGCCTCGCCGGGGGGCGGTGGAGTAATGAGCAGTTCTTC.

The V call is TRBV5-1, the J call TRBJ1-1; D possibly corresponds to TRBD1 (5 bases). Trimming pared 2 bases from V and 5 bases from J, leaving 16 bases between. The length of the CDR3 is 15 residues. CDR1 is SGHRS and CDR2 is YFSETQ in the germline V gene. The CDR3 here is CASSFQGGLGTEAFF. The DNA of the CDR3 is TGCGCCAGCAGCTTTCAGGGAGGTTTAGGAACTGAAGCTTTCTTT.

This rearrangement joins TRBV28 to TRBJ1-4; D is uncertain. This CDR3 region has 16 residues. Germline V lookup: CDR1 MDHEN, CDR2 SYDVKM. Trimming took off 5 bases at V and 2 bases at J, with 15 bases between the two ends. The CDR3 region is CASSPPSFGTNEKLFF. As DNA, the CDR3 is TGTGCCAGCAGTCCCCCTTCTTTTGGGACTAATGAAAAACTGTTTTTT.

The gene calls are TRBV9 and TRBJ2-1, with D perhaps TRBD2 (5 bases). The CDR3 is made up of 15 amino acids. Trimming shortened V by 6 bases and J by 0 bases, and 13 bases separated the two germline ends. Germline V gives CDR1 SGDLS, CDR2 YYNGEE. CDR3 in amino acids: CASTIGGSSYNEQFF. The CDR3 DNA sequence: TGTGCCAGCACCATCGGAGGCAGCTCCTACAATGAGCAGTTCTTC.

J is TRBJ1-6 and V is TRBV4-1; D gene unclear. Germline V CDR1 and CDR2: MGHRA, YSYEKL. The CDR3 is made up of 17 amino acids. With 7 bases removed from V and 0 bases from J, the gap between germline ends came to 16 bases. CDR3 coding DNA: TGCGCCAGCAAGTTTTCGGCAAGTAACTCCTATAATTCACCCCTCCACTTT. Protein sequence: CASKFSASNSYNSPLHF.

V gene TRBV2 combines with J gene TRBJ1-4; the match to TRBD1 covers 7 bases. The V gene end was trimmed by 10 bases and the J gene end by 0 bases; junction bases not matched to a gene: 11. CDR1 and CDR2 (germline): SNHLY, FYNNEI. This CDR3 spans 16 amino acids. CDR3 region: CATFWDRFATNEKLFF. The CDR3 nucleotides are TGTGCCACCTTTTGGGACAGATTCGCAACTAATGAAAAACTGTTTTTT.

This clone has only a few counts. The V call is TRBV11-3, the J call TRBJ1-2; D gene unclear. In germline, CDR1 is SGHNT, CDR2 YENEEA. The CDR3 length is 14 residues. V lost 5 bases, J lost 8 bases, and 18 bases lay in between. The CDR3, as DNA: TGTGCCAGCAGCCCGGGTCACGAAAAAGGGGGCTACACCTTC. Amino acids: CASSPGHEKGGYTF.

As for this clone: Mismatch with germline at one junction end may stem from a read error. This specimen includes other DNA sequences encoding the same CDR3. The J gene is TRBJ2-7, the V gene TRBV20-1; D is undetermined. The germline V gene encodes CDR1 DFQATT and CDR2 SNEGSKA (reference sequence). CDR3 size: 10 residues. CDR3 protein: CSANPYEQYF. CDR3 bases: TGCAGTGCGAATCCCTACGAGCAGTATTTC.

This clone has just one count. The J gene is TRBJ1-4, the V gene TRBV16, with D possibly being TRBD1 (6 bases). The CDR3 totals 14 residues. Trimming pared 0 bases from V and 7 bases from J, leaving 9 bases between. Germline lookup yields CDR1 KGHSY and CDR2 FQNENV. CDR3 coding DNA: TGTGCCAGCAGCCAATCAACACAGGGTGAAAAACTGTTTTTT. Protein: CASSQSTQGEKLFF. Full variable domain (remainder filled in from reference TRBV16 and TRBJ1-4): GEEVAQTPKHLVRGEGQKAKLYCAPIKGHSYVFWYQQVLKNEFKFLISFQNENVFDETGMPKERFSAKCLPNSPCSLEIQATKLEDSAVYFCASSQSTQGEKLFFGSGTQLSVL.

The chain combines TRBV27 with TRBJ1-5, with D hard to call. Germline V gene lookup returns CDR1 MNHEY and CDR2 SMNVEV (reference sequence). CDR3 length: 15 amino acids. The V and J ends lost 5 bases and 0 bases respectively, with 11 bases between them. The CDR3 DNA reads as TGTGCCAGCAGTCTAGGGTCAACTAGCAATCAGCCCCAGCATTTT. Its translation is CASSLGSTSNQPQHF.

The rearrangement links TRBV12-3 or TRBV12-4 to TRBJ2-5; D ambiguous. Trimming shortened V by 2 bases and J by 5 bases, and 6 bases separated the two germline ends. The CDR3 spans 12 residues. Here the CDR3 reads CASSLLRETQYF. The CDR3 bases are TGTGCCAGCAGTTTATTAAGGGAGACCCAGTACTTC.

The genes are TRBV5-4 and TRBJ2-1, with D perhaps TRBD2 (6 bases). Trimming left V 2 bases short and J 4 bases short, with 22 bases between. CDR1 is SGHNT and CDR2 is YYREEE in the germline V gene (reference sequence). The CDR3 is 18 residues long. CDR3 in DNA: TGTGCCAGCAGCTTAATGGCTGGGTCTAGCGAGGGGTACAATGAGCAGTTCTTC. Translating gives CASSLMAGSSEGYNEQFF.

This chain connects TRBV19 to TRBJ1-1, with D unclear. Trimming pared 5 bases from V and 2 bases from J, leaving 9 bases between. This CDR3 contains 13 residues. Germline CDR1 and CDR2: LNHDA and SQIVND (reference sequence). CDR3 loop: CASSRLYNTEAFF. CDR3 bases: TGTGCCAGTAGTCGTTTGTATAACACTGAAGCTTTCTTT.

In its sample, this clone was seen a few times. The genes are TRBV11-3 and TRBJ2-6; perhaps TRBD2 as D (6 bases). V was shortened by 4 bases and J by 5 bases, with 15 bases between the two germline ends. The CDR3 loop spans 16 amino acids. Per the germline V gene, CDR1 is SGHNT and CDR2 is YENEEA. CDR3 in amino acids: CASSSLASVRANVLTF. CDR3 coding DNA: TGTGCCAGCAGCTCACTAGCTTCGGTCCGGGCCAACGTCCTGACTTTC.

J is TRBJ1-1 and V is TRBV5-4; D may be TRBD1 (5 bases). Looked up from germline, CDR1 is SGHNT and CDR2 is YYREEE (reference sequence). V gave up 7 bases and J gave up 0 bases, with 16 bases separating them. The CDR3 runs 15 residues. The CDR3 DNA reads TGTGCCAGCCATGGGGGGATGCTTATGAACACTGAAGCTTTCTTT. Protein sequence: CASHGGMLMNTEAFF.

CDR3 sequence reads: CASSLGQGRSPLHF. DNA of the CDR3: TGTGCCAGCAGTTTGGGACAGGGTAGATCACCCCTCCACTTT. The rearrangement joins TRBV27 to TRBJ1-6, with 9 bases lining up with TRBD1. With V trimmed by 3 bases and J by 10 bases, 4 bases remained unmatched. There are 14 residues in the CDR3. Germline CDR1 reads MNHEY; CDR2 reads SMNVEV (reference sequence).

CDR3 amino acids: CASSGETQYF. The CDR3 coding sequence is TGCGCCAGCAGCGGAGAGACCCAGTACTTC. The J gene is TRBJ2-5, the V gene TRBV5-1, with D uncertain. Germline V CDR1 and CDR2: SGHRS, YFSETQ. Trimming pared 4 bases from V and 4 bases from J, leaving 2 bases between. This CDR3 is built from 10 residues.